The rows below give T cell receptor beta chains drawn from one sample of a study of beta chain features in type 1 diabetes. Assay used: immunoSEQ multiplex PCR; TCRdb lists only in-frame clones, some missing. The sample gives roughly 400,000 clones, about 14% of which show up once; approximately 0.035% is in the top ten. Sequencing was performed on naive CD4+ T cells from blood. All receptors derive from a man aged 25 to 45 in good health. CDR3s include the opening cysteine and the closing phenylalanine or tryptophan. The D gene is left open where the match is weak. The listing skips clone size in some rows; elsewhere it reads once, few, many or a size class.

-	-	TRBV4-3	TRBJ2-3	TGCGCCAGCAGCCAATGGAGGCGCTCGAGTTACCCAGATACGCAGTATTTT	CASSQWRRSSYPDTQYF
TRBD2	-	TRBV11-2	TRBJ2-1	TGTGCCAGCAGCCCAGCGGGGGGGCAAAGTGAGCAGTTCTTC	CASSPAGGQSEQFF
TRBD1	-	TRBV7-9	TRBJ1-1	TGTGCCAGCAGCACAGGACAGGGAGGGACTGAAGCTTTCTTT	CASSTGQGGTEAFF
-	few	TRBV15	TRBJ1-3	TGTGCCACCAGCACGAGACAGTCGTCCTCTGGAAACACCATATATTTT	CATSTRQSSSGNTIYF
-	-	TRBV29-1	TRBJ2-3	TGCAGCGTTGGACTAGTTGCAGATACGCAGTATTTT	CSVGLVADTQYF
-	-	TRBV9	TRBJ2-1	TGTGCCAGCAGCGCCAGAGGGTATGATGAGCAGTTCTTC	CASSARGYDEQFF
-	-	TRBV5-4	TRBJ2-5	TGTGCCAGCAGCTTGGGGGGGACCCTCCAAGAGACCCAGTACTTC	CASSLGGTLQETQYF
-	-	TRBV6-5	TRBJ1-4	TGTGCCAGCAGTTACTCGAATAATGAAAAACTGTTTTTT	CASSYSNNEKLFF
TRBD1	-	TRBV29-1	TRBJ1-1	TGCAGCGCGACAGGGGGTGACACTGAAGCTTTCTTT	CSATGGDTEAFF
TRBD2	few	TRBV5-1	TRBJ2-1	TGCGCCAGCAGCCCCCCTAGCGGGGGCCTGAATGAGCAGTTCTTC	CASSPPSGGLNEQFF
-	-	TRBV7-2	TRBJ2-5	TGTGCCAGCAGCGTATCCGGTGGGCGAGAGACCCAGTACTTC	CASSVSGGRETQYF
TRBD2	-	TRBV2	TRBJ2-1	TGTGCCAGCAGCAGGGACTACGGCTCCTACAATGAGCAGTTCTTC	CASSRDYGSYNEQFF
TRBD2	-	TRBV5-6	TRBJ2-1	TGTGCCAGCAGCCGGACTAGCGGGAGTAATGAGCAGTTCTTC	CASSRTSGSNEQFF
-	few	TRBV2	TRBJ1-2	TGTGCCAGCAGTGAAGCTGGGAACTATGGCTACACCTTC	CASSEAGNYGYTF
TRBD2	few	TRBV7-2	TRBJ2-2	TGTGCCAGCAGTTTGACTAGCGCCACCGGGGAGCTGTTTTTT	CASSLTSATGELFF
TRBD2	few	TRBV19	TRBJ2-1	TGTGCCAGTAGATTCGGGAGGGGGGAGCAGTTCTTC	CASRFGRGEQFF
-	-	TRBV4-1	TRBJ1-5	TGCGCCAGCAGCTTCCTCCAGGAAAGCAATCAGCCCCAGCATTTT	CASSFLQESNQPQHF
-	few	TRBV5-4	TRBJ2-4	TGTGCCAGCAGCCCGTACAGGGGAGGTACGAACATTCAGTACTTC	CASSPYRGGTNIQYF
-	-	TRBV19	TRBJ2-1	TGTGCCAGTTCCCGAAGGTACAATGAGCAGTTCTTC	CASSRRYNEQFF
-	few	TRBV7-6	TRBJ2-3	TGTGCCAGCAGCTTAGCACAGGGAAGAGATACGCAGTATTTT	CASSLAQGRDTQYF
-	-	TRBV29-1	TRBJ2-5	TGCAGCGTTGTGGAGACTGGGGAGACCCAGTACTTC	CSVVETGETQYF
TRBD1	-	TRBV18	TRBJ2-1	TGTGCCAGCTCACCCCGGGACAGGGATCCGCACTATGAGCAGTTCTTC	CASSPRDRDPHYEQFF
-	-	TRBV11-2	TRBJ2-3	TGTGCCAGCAGCTTAGAAGCCTTCTTCACAGATACGCAGTATTTT	CASSLEAFFTDTQYF
TRBD2	-	TRBV9	TRBJ2-3	TGTGCCAGCAGCGTAGAGGGAGGGGCCCCAGATACGCAGTATTTT	CASSVEGGAPDTQYF
-	-	TRBV28	TRBJ2-1	TGTGCCAGCAGTTCCCCCCTAGCAAATGAGCAGTTCTTC	CASSSPLANEQFF
-	few	TRBV12-5	TRBJ2-5	TGTGCTAGTGGCCAGGGATCCGCCACGGAGACCCAGTACTTC	CASGQGSATETQYF
TRBD2	-	TRBV7-2	TRBJ2-4	TGTGCCAGCAGCTTAAACGGACTAGCGGTGGGCAACATTCAGTACTTC	CASSLNGLAVGNIQYF
-	-	TRBV14	TRBJ1-1	TGTGCCAGCAGCCAAGAGTTGCAGAGTGAAGCTTTCTTT	CASSQELQSEAFF
TRBD1	few	TRBV18	TRBJ2-1	TGTGCCAGCTCGCCGGGACAGTACAATGAGCAGTTCTTC	CASSPGQYNEQFF
-	-	TRBV5-4	TRBJ2-5	TGTGCCAGCAGCTTGGCCGGTCTGCTACAAGCGGAGACCCAGTACTTC	CASSLAGLLQAETQYF
TRBD1	-	TRBV7-8	TRBJ2-7	TGTGCCAGCAGCTGGGGACAGGGGATGGTTTGGGAGCAGTACTTC	CASSWGQGMVWEQYF
-	few	TRBV5-1	TRBJ2-5	TGCGCCAGCAGCTTGCCCGGACAAGAGACCCAGTACTTC	CASSLPGQETQYF
TRBD2	few	TRBV29-1	TRBJ2-3	TGCAGCGTACGAGCGGGGGCCCGCACAGATACGCAGTATTTT	CSVRAGARTDTQYF
-	-	TRBV2	TRBJ1-5	TGTGCCAGCAGCGACAGTGATAATAGCAATCAGCCCCAGCATTTT	CASSDSDNSNQPQHF
-	-	TRBV7-8	TRBJ2-5	TGTGCCAGCAGCCCCACAGAGTCACTAGTGCCAGAGACCCAGTACTTC	CASSPTESLVPETQYF
-	few	TRBV7-9	TRBJ1-5	TGTGCCAGCAGCTTAGGGGGGGTGGTACAGCCCCAGCATTTT	CASSLGGVVQPQHF
-	-	TRBV9	TRBJ1-5	TGTGCCAGCAGCTCCGGGCCGGCTAGAAATCAGCCCCAGCATTTT	CASSSGPARNQPQHF
TRBD1	few	TRBV4-3	TRBJ2-5	TGCGCCAGCAGCCACAACCGGGACAGCCAAGAGACCCAGTACTTC	CASSHNRDSQETQYF
-	few	TRBV28	TRBJ1-2	TGTGCCAGCAGTCCCCTAGTCGGGGGGCTCAACTATGGCTACACCTTC	CASSPLVGGLNYGYTF
-	-	TRBV4-3	TRBJ1-6	TGCGCCAGCAGCCAAGATATGCAAAATCGGCCCCTCCACTTT	CASSQDMQNRPLHF
-	-	TRBV6-1	TRBJ1-1	TGTGCCAGCGGGCAGGCTACGATGAACACTGAAGCTTTCTTT	CASGQATMNTEAFF
TRBD2	few	TRBV30	TRBJ2-2	TGTGCCTGGAGTAATCCCACAGGGACTAGCGGGGTGAACACCGGGGAGCTGTTTTTT	CAWSNPTGTSGVNTGELFF
TRBD1	few	TRBV5-1	TRBJ1-2	TGCGCCAGCAGCTTTACGGGACAGCTAAGTGGCTACACCTTC	CASSFTGQLSGYTF
-	few	TRBV7-2	TRBJ2-3	TGTGCCAGCAGCTTGATGACCCCAGATACGCAGTATTTT	CASSLMTPDTQYF
-	few	TRBV5-1	TRBJ2-5	TGCGCCAGCAGCCCGCGCAGTCCCCAAGAGACCCAGTACTTC	CASSPRSPQETQYF
-	few	TRBV30	TRBJ2-1	TGTGCCTGGAACTTCCCTAGTCTATACAATGAGCAGTTCTTC	CAWNFPSLYNEQFF
-	once	TRBV7-8	TRBJ2-2	TGTGCCAGCATGGAACAGGCTGCAACCGGGGAGCTGTTTTTT	CASMEQAATGELFF
-	-	TRBV6-5	TRBJ2-6	TGTGCCAGCGCGACCCTCCCTGGGGCCAACGTCCTGACTTTC	CASATLPGANVLTF